This T cell receptor (beta chain) was recovered during a study of T cells expressing NK-cell markers. Overall study context: Researchers got TCR beta repertoires out of sorted CD3+CD56+NKG2C+, CD3+CD56+NKG2C- and CD3+CD56-NKG2C+ T cells. Seropositivity for HCMV was found in seven of the eight sequenced donors, with one seronegative.

The germline gives CDR1 LNHDA, CDR2 SQIVND (reference sequence). There are 15 residues in the CDR3. To note about this clonotype: As yet, its antigen is unknown.

5'RACE template switching with UMIs generated TCR beta cDNA. TCRdb reanalyzed the 5' RACE reads and collapses them to one entry per CDR3 protein, without DNA. The sample features hundreds of thousands of distinct CDR3 sequences, with around 5.3% in its top ten. Study-wide results and caveats: Roughly 6 of the donors carried dominant NKG2C+ clonotypes that took up about 1.0-7.5% of their CD8+ T cells.

This chain connects TRBV19 to TRBJ2-1; the TCRdb D gene call, TRBD1, has no DNA to confirm it. The specimen sequenced was blood T cells: a sorted CD56 or NKG2C T cell subset, CD4+ or CD8+ T cells, or bulk PBMC T cells (not recorded which). The TCR originated in a man between 18 and 69 years old in good health. The CDR3 spells CASRRRGGTYNEQFF.